This T cell receptor beta chain came from a study of early T cells in non-severe SARS-CoV-2 infection. Across the whole study: Chains were not paired, and sequencing was done on bulk RNA from unsorted whole blood.

Via MiXCR, TCRdb re-called the 5' RACE reads, giving one row per CDR3 protein. The table shows 80,000 or so distinct CDR3 sequences, with more than 13% occurring only once. This clonotype has more than one count but fewer than ten. The sample taken for sequencing was whole blood. The receptor was isolated from an adult who was a healthcare worker with PCR-confirmed SARS-CoV-2 infection or an uninfected control (not recorded which).

DNA of the CDR3: TGTGCCAGCAGTCTCACGGGGACTAGCCCCCAGCCAGCCTACAATGAGCAGTTCTTC. This codes for CASSLTGTSPQPAYNEQFF. V usage is TRBV2 and J usage is TRBJ2-1, with 9 bases identical to TRBD2. This CDR3 has 19 residues. CDR1 is SNHLY and CDR2 is FYNNEI in the germline V gene. V was pared by 5 bases and J by 2 bases, with 16 bases of the junction left unmatched.